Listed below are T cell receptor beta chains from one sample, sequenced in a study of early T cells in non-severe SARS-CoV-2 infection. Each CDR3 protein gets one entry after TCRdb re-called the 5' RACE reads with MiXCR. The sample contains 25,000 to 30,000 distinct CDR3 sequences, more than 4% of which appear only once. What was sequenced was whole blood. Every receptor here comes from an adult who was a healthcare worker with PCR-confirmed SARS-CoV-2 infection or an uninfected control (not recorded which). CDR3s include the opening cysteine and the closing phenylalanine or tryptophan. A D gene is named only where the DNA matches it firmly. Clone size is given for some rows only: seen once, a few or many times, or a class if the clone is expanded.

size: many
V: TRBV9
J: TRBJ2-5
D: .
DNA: TGTGCCAGCAGCGTAGGGGGAGAGACCCAGTACTTC
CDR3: CASSVGGETQYF

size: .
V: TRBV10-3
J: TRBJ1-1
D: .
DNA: TGTGCCATCAGTCCCGTTCCCTTATCAACTGAAGCTTTCTTT
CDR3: CAISPVPLSTEAFF

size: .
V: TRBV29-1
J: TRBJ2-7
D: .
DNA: TGCAGCGTTGCAGATGGAGACTACGAGCAGTACTTC
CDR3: CSVADGDYEQYF

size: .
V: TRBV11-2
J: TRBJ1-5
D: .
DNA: TGTGCCAGCAGCTTAGTTTCGGGTGAGGATGGGGATGGGCAATATAGCAATCAGCCCCAGCATTTT
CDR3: CASSLVSGEDGDGQYSNQPQHF

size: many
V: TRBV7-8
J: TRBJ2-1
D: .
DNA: TGTGCCAGCAGCTTAGGTGGGGGGCCGCAAAATGAGCAGTTCTTC
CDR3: CASSLGGGPQNEQFF

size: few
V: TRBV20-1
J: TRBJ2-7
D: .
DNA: TGCAGTGCCATATCCGGGACGAAAGGGAATTACGAGCAGTACTTC
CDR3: CSAISGTKGNYEQYF

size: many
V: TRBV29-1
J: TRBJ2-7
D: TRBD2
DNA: TGCAGCGTCACCGGGACTAGCGCCTCCTACGAGCAGTACTTC
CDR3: CSVTGTSASYEQYF

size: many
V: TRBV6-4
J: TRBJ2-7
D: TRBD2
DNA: TGTGCCAGCAGTCGGACTAGCGGGAACTACGAGCAGTACTTC
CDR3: CASSRTSGNYEQYF

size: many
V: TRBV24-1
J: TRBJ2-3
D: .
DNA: TGTGCCACCAGTAAGGAATCGACAGATACGCAGTATTTT
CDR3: CATSKESTDTQYF

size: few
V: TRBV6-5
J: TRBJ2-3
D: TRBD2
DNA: TGTGCCAGCAGACGGGGGGGCCCTAGGACAGATACGCAGTATTTT
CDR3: CASRRGGPRTDTQYF

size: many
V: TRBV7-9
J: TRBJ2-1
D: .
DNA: TGTGCCAGCCCAGATGAGCAGTTCTTC
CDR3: CASPDEQFF

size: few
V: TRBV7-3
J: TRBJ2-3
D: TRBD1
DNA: TGTGCCAGCAGCTTACAGGGGGCAGATACGCAGTATTTT
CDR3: CASSLQGADTQYF

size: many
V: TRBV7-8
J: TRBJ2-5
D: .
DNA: TGTGCCAGCAGCCCTCGAGGGTGGGGTGATGGAGAGACCCAGTACTTC
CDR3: CASSPRGWGDGETQYF

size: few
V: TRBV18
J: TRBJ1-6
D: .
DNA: TGTGCCAGCTCACCTGGGGGGGTGACTTCACCCCTCCACTTT
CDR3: CASSPGGVTSPLHF

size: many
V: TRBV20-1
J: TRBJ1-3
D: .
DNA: TGCAGTGCTAGGACGCCCGGCAGATACACCATATATTTT
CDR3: CSARTPGRYTIYF

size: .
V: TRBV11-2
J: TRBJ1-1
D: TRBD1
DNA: TGTGCCAGCAGCTTATTGGCCCTAGACAGGGCGGGCACTGAAGCTTTCTTT
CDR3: CASSLLALDRAGTEAFF

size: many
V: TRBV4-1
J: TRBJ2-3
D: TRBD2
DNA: TGCGCCAGCAGCCCAGAGGGAGGGATTATAACAGATACGCAGTATTTT
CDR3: CASSPEGGIITDTQYF

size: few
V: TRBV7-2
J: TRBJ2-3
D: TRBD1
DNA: TGTGCCAGCAGCTTACCTTGGACAGGGGAAACAGATACGCAGTATTTT
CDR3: CASSLPWTGETDTQYF

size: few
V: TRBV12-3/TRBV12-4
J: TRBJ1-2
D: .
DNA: TGTGCCAGCAGTTTTGGACGGGAGGGAGGCTACACCTTC
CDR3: CASSFGREGGYTF

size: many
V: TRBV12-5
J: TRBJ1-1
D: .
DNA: TGTGCTAGTGGTTTGGTAGGACAGAACACTGAAGCTTTCTTT
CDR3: CASGLVGQNTEAFF

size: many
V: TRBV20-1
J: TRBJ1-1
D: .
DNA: TGCAGTGCTGAAGAGCCCCCGGGGGTCACTGAAGCTTTCTTT
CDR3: CSAEEPPGVTEAFF

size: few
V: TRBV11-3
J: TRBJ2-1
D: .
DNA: TGTGCCAGCAGCTTCAATAGTAATTACAATGAGCAGTTCTTC
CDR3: CASSFNSNYNEQFF

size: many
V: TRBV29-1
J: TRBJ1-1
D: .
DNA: TGCAGCGTTGAGGGGAACACTGAAGCTTTCTTT
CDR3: CSVEGNTEAFF

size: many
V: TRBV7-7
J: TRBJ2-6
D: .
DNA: TGTGCTAGCAGCCCAGGCAGGGGGGCGCGTGGGGCCAACGTCCTGACTTTC
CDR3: CASSPGRGARGANVLTF